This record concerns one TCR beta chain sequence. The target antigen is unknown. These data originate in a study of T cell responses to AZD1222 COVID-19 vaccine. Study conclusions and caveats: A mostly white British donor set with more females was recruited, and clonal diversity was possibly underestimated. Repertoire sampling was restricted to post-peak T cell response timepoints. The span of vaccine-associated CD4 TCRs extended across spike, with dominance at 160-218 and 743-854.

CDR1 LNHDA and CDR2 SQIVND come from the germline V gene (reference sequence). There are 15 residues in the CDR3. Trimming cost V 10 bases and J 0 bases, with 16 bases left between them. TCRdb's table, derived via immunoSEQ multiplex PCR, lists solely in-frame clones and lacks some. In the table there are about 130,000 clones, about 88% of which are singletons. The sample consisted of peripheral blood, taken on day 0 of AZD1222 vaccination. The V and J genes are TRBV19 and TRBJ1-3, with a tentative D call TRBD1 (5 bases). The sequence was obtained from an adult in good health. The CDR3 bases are TGTGCCACTCAGCGGGGCGTAAGCTCTGGAAACACCATATATTTT. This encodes CATQRGVSSGNTIYF.